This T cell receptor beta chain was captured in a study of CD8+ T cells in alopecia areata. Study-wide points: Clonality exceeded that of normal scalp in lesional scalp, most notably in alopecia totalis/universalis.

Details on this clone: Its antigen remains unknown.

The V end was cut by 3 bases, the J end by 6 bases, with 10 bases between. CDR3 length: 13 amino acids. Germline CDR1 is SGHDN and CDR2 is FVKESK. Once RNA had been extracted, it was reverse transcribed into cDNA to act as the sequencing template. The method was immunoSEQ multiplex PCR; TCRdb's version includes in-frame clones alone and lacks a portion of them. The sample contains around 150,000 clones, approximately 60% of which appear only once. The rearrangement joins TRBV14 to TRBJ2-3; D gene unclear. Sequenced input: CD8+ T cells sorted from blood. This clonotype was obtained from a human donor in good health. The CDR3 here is CASSHVFPDTQYF. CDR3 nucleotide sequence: TGTGCCAGCAGCCACGTTTTTCCTGATACGCAGTATTTT.